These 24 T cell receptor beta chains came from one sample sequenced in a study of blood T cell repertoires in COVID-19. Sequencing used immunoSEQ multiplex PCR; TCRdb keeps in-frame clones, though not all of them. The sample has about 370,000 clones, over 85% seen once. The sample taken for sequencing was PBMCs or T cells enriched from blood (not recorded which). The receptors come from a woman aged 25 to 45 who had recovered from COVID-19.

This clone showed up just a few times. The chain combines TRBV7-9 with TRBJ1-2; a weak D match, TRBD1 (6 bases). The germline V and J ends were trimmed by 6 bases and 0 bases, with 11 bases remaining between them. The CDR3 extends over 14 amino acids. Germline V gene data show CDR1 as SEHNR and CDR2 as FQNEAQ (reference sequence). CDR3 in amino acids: CASSRQVANYGYTF. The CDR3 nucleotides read TGTGCCAGCAGTCGACAGGTAGCTAACTATGGCTACACCTTC. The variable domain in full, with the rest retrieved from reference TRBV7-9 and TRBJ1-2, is DTGVSQNPRHKITKRGQNVTFRCDPISEHNRLYWYRQTLGQGPEFLTYFQNEAQLEKSRLLSDRFSAERPKGSFSTLEIQRTEQGDSAMYLCASSRQVANYGYTFGSGTRLTVV.

CDR3 in amino acids: CASSRIVGQGRTGQYF. CDR3 bases: TGTGCCAGCAGTCGCATCGTTGGACAGGGGCGAACAGGGCAGTACTTC. The V and J genes are TRBV28 and TRBJ2-7, with 9 nucleotides matching TRBD1. The V and J ends lost 5 bases and 9 bases, in that order; junction bases with no gene match: 17. In germline, CDR1 is MDHEN, CDR2 SYDVKM. The CDR3 is made up of 16 amino acids.

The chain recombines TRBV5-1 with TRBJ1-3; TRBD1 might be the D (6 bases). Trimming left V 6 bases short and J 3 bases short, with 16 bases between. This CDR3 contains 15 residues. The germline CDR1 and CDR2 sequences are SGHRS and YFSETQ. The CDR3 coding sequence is TGCGCCAGCACGTTAACAGGGTCGGTTGGAAACACCATATATTTT. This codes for CASTLTGSVGNTIYF. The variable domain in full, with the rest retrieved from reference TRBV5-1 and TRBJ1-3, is KAGVTQTPRYLIKTRGQQVTLSCSPISGHRSVSWYQQTPGQGLQFLFEYFSETQRNKGNFPGRFSGRQFSNSRSEMNVSTLELGDSALYLCASTLTGSVGNTIYFGEGSWLTVV.

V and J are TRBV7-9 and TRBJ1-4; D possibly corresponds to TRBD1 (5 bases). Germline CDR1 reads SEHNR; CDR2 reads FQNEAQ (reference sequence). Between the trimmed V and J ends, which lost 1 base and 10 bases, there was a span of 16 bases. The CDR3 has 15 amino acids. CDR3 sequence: CASSLGGGVDGKLFF. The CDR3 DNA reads TGTGCCAGCAGCTTAGGCGGGGGGGTGGACGGAAAACTGTTTTTT.

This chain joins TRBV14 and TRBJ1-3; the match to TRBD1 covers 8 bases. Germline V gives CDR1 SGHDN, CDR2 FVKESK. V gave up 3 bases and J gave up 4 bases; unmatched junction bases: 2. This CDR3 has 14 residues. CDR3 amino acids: CASSHPGGGNTIYF. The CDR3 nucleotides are TGTGCCAGCAGCCACCCAGGGGGCGGAAACACCATATATTTT.

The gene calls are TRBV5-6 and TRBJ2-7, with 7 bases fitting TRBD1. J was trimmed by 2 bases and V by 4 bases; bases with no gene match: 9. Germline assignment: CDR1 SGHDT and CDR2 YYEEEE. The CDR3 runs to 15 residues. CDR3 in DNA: TGTGCCAGCAGCGAGGACAGGTGGAAGGCCTACGAGCAGTACTTC. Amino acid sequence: CASSEDRWKAYEQYF. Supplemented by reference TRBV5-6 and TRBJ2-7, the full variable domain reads DAGVTQSPTHLIKTRGQQVTLRCSPKSGHDTVSWYQQALGQGPQFIFQYYEEEERQRGNFPDRFSGHQFPNYSSELNVNALLLGDSALYLCASSEDRWKAYEQYFGPGTRLTVT.

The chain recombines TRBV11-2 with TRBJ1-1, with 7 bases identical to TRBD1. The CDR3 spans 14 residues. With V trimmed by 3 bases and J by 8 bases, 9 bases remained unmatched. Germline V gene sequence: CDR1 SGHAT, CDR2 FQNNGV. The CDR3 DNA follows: TGTGCCAGCAGCTTCGGACAGGCGGTGGGCGAAGCTTTCTTT. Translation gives CASSFGQAVGEAFF. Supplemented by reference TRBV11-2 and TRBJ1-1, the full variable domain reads EAGVAQSPRYKIIEKRQSVAFWCNPISGHATLYWYQQILGQGPKLLIQFQNNGVVDDSQLPKDRFSAERLKGVDSTLKIQPAKLEDSAVYLCASSFGQAVGEAFFGQGTRLTVV.

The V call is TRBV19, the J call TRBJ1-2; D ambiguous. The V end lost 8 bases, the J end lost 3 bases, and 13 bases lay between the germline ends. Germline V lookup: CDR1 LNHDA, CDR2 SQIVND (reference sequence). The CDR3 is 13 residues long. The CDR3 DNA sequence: TGTGCCAGTGTTGAGGGAAGGGACTATGGCTACACCTTC. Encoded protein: CASVEGRDYGYTF.

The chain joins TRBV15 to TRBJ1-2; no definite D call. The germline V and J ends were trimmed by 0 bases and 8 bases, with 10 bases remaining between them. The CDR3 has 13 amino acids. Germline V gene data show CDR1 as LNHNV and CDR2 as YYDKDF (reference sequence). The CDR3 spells CATSRDIAQGYTF. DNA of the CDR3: TGTGCCACCAGCAGAGATATAGCGCAAGGCTACACCTTC.

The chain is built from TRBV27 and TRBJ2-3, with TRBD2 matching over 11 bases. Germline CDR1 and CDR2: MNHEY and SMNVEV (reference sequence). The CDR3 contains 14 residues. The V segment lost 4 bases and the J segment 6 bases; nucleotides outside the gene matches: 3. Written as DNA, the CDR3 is TGTGCCAGCAGTTCTGGACTAGCGGGCGATACGCAGTATTTT. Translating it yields CASSSGLAGDTQYF.

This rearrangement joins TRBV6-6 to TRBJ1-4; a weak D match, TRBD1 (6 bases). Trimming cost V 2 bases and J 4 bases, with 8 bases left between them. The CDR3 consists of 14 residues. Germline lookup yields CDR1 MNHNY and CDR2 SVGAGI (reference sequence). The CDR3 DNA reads TGTGCCAGCAGTTACAGGGACATTAATGAAAAACTGTTTTTT. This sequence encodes CASSYRDINEKLFF.

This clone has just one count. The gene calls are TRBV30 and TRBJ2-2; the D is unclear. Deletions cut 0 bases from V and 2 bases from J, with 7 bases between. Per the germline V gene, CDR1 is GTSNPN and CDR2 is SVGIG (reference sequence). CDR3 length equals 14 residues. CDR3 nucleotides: TGTGCCTGGAGTGTACTTAGAAACACCGGGGAGCTGTTTTTT. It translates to CAWSVLRNTGELFF.

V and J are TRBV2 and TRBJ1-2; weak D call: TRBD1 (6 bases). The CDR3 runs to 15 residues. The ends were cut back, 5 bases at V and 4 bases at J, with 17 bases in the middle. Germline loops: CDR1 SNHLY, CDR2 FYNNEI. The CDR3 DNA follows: TGTGCCAGCAGTCTTGAACCAGGGGAACCCTATGGCTACACCTTC. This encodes CASSLEPGEPYGYTF.

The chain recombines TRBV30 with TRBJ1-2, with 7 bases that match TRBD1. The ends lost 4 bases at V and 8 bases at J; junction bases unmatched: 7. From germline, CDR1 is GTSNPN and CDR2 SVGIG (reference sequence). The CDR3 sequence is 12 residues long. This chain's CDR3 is CAWTIDRDGYTF. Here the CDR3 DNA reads TGTGCCTGGACTATTGACAGGGACGGCTACACCTTC.

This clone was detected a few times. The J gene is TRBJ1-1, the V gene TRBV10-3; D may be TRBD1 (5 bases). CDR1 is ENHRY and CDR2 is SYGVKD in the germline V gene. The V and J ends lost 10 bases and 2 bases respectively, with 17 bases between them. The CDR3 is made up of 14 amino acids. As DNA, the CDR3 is TGTGCCACCCTCGTTAGGGGCAGAAACACTGAAGCTTTCTTT. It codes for CATLVRGRNTEAFF.

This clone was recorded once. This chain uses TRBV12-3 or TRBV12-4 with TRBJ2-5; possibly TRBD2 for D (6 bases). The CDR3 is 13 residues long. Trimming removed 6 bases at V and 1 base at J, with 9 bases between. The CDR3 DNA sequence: TGTGCCAGCAGCCCGACTAGCCAAGAGACCCAGTACTTC. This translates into CASSPTSQETQYF.

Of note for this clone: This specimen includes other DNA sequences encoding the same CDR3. CDR3: CASSPTGYGYTF. DNA for the CDR3: TGTGCCAGCAGTCCGACAGGCTATGGCTACACCTTC. V and J are TRBV27 and TRBJ1-2; D perhaps matches TRBD1 (6 bases). This CDR3 contains 12 residues. CDR1 MNHEY and CDR2 SMNVEV come from the germline V gene (reference sequence). Deletions cut 5 bases from V and 4 bases from J, with 8 bases between.

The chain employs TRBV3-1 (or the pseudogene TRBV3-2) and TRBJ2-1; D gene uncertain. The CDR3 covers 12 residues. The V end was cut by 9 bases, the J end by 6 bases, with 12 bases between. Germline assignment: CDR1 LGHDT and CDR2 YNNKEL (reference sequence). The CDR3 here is CASEGATNEQFF. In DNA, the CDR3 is TGTGCCAGTGAAGGAGCTACCAATGAGCAGTTCTTC.

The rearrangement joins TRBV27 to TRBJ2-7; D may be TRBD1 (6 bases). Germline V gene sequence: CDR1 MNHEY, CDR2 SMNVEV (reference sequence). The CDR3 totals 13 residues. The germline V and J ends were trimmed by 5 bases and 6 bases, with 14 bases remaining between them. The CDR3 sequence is CASSPAWGREQYF. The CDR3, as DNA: TGTGCCAGCAGTCCCGCGTGGGGGCGCGAGCAGTACTTC.

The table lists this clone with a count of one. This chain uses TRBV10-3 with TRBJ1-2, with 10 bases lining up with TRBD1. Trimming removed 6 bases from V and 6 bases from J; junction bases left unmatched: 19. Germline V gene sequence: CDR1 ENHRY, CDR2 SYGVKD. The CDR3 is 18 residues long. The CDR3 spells CAIREQYGTGEGVDGYTF. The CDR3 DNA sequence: TGTGCCATCAGGGAGCAATACGGGACAGGGGAGGGTGTTGATGGCTACACCTTC.

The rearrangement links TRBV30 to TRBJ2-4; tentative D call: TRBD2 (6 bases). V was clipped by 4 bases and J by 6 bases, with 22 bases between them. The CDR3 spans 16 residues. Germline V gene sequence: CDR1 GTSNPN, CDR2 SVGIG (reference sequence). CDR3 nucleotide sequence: TGTGCCTGGACGAAAGGTGTTCAGGTCGGGGGAAACATTCAGTACTTC. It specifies CAWTKGVQVGGNIQYF.

Here the CDR3 reads CASESLEQYF. The CDR3 coding sequence is TGTGCCAGCGAGAGTCTAGAGCAGTACTTC. The chain recombines TRBV25-1 with TRBJ2-7, with D hard to call. The V and J ends lost 8 bases and 7 bases respectively, with 9 bases between them. Germline V gene sequence: CDR1 MGHDK, CDR2 SYGVNS. The length of the CDR3 is 10 residues.

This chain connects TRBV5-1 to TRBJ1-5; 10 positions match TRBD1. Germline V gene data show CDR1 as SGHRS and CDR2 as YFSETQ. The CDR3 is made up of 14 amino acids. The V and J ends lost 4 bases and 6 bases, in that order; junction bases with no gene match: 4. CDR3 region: CASSDGTGVQPQHF. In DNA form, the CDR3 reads TGCGCCAGCAGCGACGGGACAGGGGTTCAGCCCCAGCATTTT. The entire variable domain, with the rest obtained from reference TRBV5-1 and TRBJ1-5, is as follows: KAGVTQTPRYLIKTRGQQVTLSCSPISGHRSVSWYQQTPGQGLQFLFEYFSETQRNKGNFPGRFSGRQFSNSRSEMNVSTLELGDSALYLCASSDGTGVQPQHFGDGTRLSIL.

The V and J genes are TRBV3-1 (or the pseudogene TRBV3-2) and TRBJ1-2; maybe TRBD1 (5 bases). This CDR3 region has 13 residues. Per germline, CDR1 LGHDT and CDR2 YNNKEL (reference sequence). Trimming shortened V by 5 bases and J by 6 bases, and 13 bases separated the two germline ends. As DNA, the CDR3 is TGTGCCAGCAGCGACGACAGTATCCATGGCTACACCTTC. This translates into CASSDDSIHGYTF.